The 30 T cell receptor beta chains given below trace back to one sample, sequenced in a study of T cell changes during pregnancy in multiple sclerosis. This table comes from immunoSEQ multiplex PCR, and its TCRdb copy is limited to in-frame clones, with some not included. The profile shows about 79,000 clones, around nine tenths of them singletons. The sample here was CD4+ T cells from peripheral blood mononuclear cells, taken in the second trimester of pregnancy. The receptors derive from a female donor with multiple sclerosis, enrolled in a pregnancy study.

This sequence joins TRBV4-1 and TRBJ2-1; 10 nucleotides agree with TRBD2. There are 16 residues in the CDR3. Trimming cost V 2 bases and J 2 bases; bases outside gene matches: 3. Germline CDR1 MGHRA, CDR2 YSYEKL. For the CDR3, the DNA is TGCGCCAGCAGCCAATCCGGACTAGCGGCCTACAATGAGCAGTTCTTC. Its protein product is CASSQSGLAAYNEQFF.

The rearrangement uses TRBV1 and TRBJ2-7; no DNA check was done on the table's D call, TRBD1. TRBV1 is a pseudogene. This CDR3 has 13 residues. The CDR3 loop reads CTSSHGDSYEQYF. CDR3 nucleotides: TGCACCAGCAGCCACGGGGACAGCTACGAGCAGTACTTC.

The chain has TRBV12-2 and TRBJ1-1; the table's D call, TRBD1, has no DNA check behind it. TRBV12-2 is marked as a pseudogene. This CDR3 has 18 amino acids. The CDR3 protein is CASRLGQGGLFRYTEAFF. DNA for the CDR3: TGTGCAAGTCGCCTAGGACAGGGGGGGTTGTTTCGGTACACTGAAGCTTTCTTT.

The CDR3 DNA reads TGTGCCAGCAGCAGGACAGTAGTTGAAGCTTTCTTT. It translates to CASSRTVVEAFF. The rearrangement uses TRBV11-3 and TRBJ1-1, with D perhaps matching TRBD1 (6 bases). The germline V and J ends were trimmed by 5 bases and 7 bases, with 11 bases remaining between them. This CDR3 spans 12 amino acids. Germline lookup yields CDR1 SGHNT and CDR2 YENEEA.

This chain joins TRBV6-1 and TRBJ2-7; no clear D. This CDR3 comprises 13 residues. Trimming took 6 bases from V and 3 from J, leaving 12 bases between them. Germline V gene sequence: CDR1 MNHNS, CDR2 SASEGT. CDR3 sequence (DNA): TGTGCCAGCAGCGAGTATGCATACTACGAGCAGTACTTC. Translated, it gives CASSEYAYYEQYF.

The chain joins TRBV10-3 to TRBJ2-5; D is possibly TRBD2 (5 bases). Between the trimmed V and J ends, which lost 7 bases and 2 bases, there was a span of 11 bases. Germline lookup yields CDR1 ENHRY and CDR2 SYGVKD. CDR3 length: 13 amino acids. CDR3 sequence reads: CAITRDLQETQYF. CDR3 nucleotides: TGTGCCATCACCCGGGATTTACAAGAGACCCAGTACTTC.

The rearrangement uses TRBV5-1 and TRBJ2-7, with 8 bases matching TRBD1. CDR1 SGHRS and CDR2 YFSETQ come from the germline V gene. The CDR3 sequence is 15 residues long. Trimming at V came to 4 bases and at J to 6 bases, leaving 12 bases not matched to a gene. CDR3 nucleotides: TGCGCCAGCAGCACGTGGGACAGGACTGGGGGCGAGCAGTACTTC. Residues: CASSTWDRTGGEQYF.

A note on this clone: This CDR3 is also generated by other DNA sequences in the sample. Here the CDR3 DNA reads TGTGCCAGCAGCTTATCGGGATCTGGAAACACCATATATTTT. Amino acid sequence: CASSLSGSGNTIYF. This rearrangement joins TRBV11-2 to TRBJ1-3; D is ambiguous. The germline CDR1 and CDR2 sequences are SGHAT and FQNNGV. V dropped 2 bases and J dropped 1 base, with 6 bases sitting between them. CDR3 size: 14 residues. Looking up the rest from reference TRBV11-2 and TRBJ1-3 gives the full variable domain: EAGVAQSPRYKIIEKRQSVAFWCNPISGHATLYWYQQILGQGPKLLIQFQNNGVVDDSQLPKDRFSAERLKGVDSTLKIQPAKLEDSAVYLCASSLSGSGNTIYFGEGSWLTVV.

The V and J genes are TRBV2 and TRBJ1-1; D is perhaps TRBD1 (6 bases). The germline CDR1 and CDR2 sequences are SNHLY and FYNNEI. Trimming shortened V by 6 bases and J by 6 bases, and 26 bases separated the two germline ends. The CDR3 totals 17 residues. This CDR3 is CASRRPGGRRVGAEAFF. CDR3 sequence (DNA): TGTGCCAGCAGACGCCCCGGGGGGCGGCGGGTGGGCGCTGAAGCTTTCTTT.

The genes are TRBV30 and TRBJ1-2; D not certain. The CDR3 is made up of 14 amino acids. V lost 2 bases, J lost 0 bases, and 10 bases lay in between. Germline V gene lookup returns CDR1 GTSNPN and CDR2 SVGIG (reference sequence). The DNA of the CDR3 is TGTGCCTGGAGTCATCAGGCCTCTAACTATGGCTACACCTTC. It is translated as CAWSHQASNYGYTF. Looking up the rest from reference TRBV30 and TRBJ1-2 gives the full variable domain: SQTIHQWPATLVQPVGSPLSLECTVEGTSNPNLYWYRQAAGRGLQLLFYSVGIGQISSEVPQNLSASRPQDRQFILSSKKLLLSDSGFYLCAWSHQASNYGYTFGSGTRLTVV.

This chain uses TRBV28 with TRBJ2-5, with 9 bases matching TRBD2. Unmatched junction bases numbered 13, after V lost 6 bases and J lost 5 bases. The CDR3 runs to 16 residues. Germline values: CDR1 MDHEN, CDR2 SYDVKM. CDR3 coding DNA: TGTGCCAGCAGGCTAGCGGGACCTAAGGGTCACGAGACCCAGTACTTC. This sequence encodes CASRLAGPKGHETQYF. Using reference TRBV28 and TRBJ2-5 for the parts outside the CDR3, the full variable domain is DVKVTQSSRYLVKRTGEKVFLECVQDMDHENMFWYRQDPGLGLRLIYFSYDVKMKEKGDIPEGYSVSREKKERFSLILESASTNQTSMYLCASRLAGPKGHETQYFGPGTRLLVL.

J is TRBJ1-1 and V is TRBV27; the match to TRBD1 covers 8 bases. The germline V gene has CDR1 MNHEY and CDR2 SMNVEV (reference sequence). The CDR3 sequence is 14 residues long. The V gene end was trimmed by 7 bases and the J gene end by 5 bases; junction bases not matched to a gene: 9. The CDR3 protein is CASKRTGQYTEAFF. The CDR3 nucleotides are TGTGCCAGCAAGCGGACAGGGCAATATACTGAAGCTTTCTTT.

This chain joins TRBV6-6 and TRBJ2-1, with D possibly TRBD1 on 6 matching bases. Germline-derived CDR1 and CDR2 are MNHNY and SVGAGI (reference sequence). Trimming took off 0 bases at V and 5 bases at J, with 8 bases between the two ends. This CDR3 region has 14 residues. DNA of the CDR3: TGTGCCAGCAGTTACTCGGACAGAGACAATGAGCAGTTCTTC. It codes for CASSYSDRDNEQFF.

The chain combines TRBV9 with TRBJ2-1; D possibly corresponds to TRBD1 (6 bases). Germline lookup yields CDR1 SGDLS and CDR2 YYNGEE. CDR3 length: 15 residues. Trimming removed 0 bases at V and 6 bases at J, with 13 bases between. Here the CDR3 reads CASSVATGLSNEQFF. CDR3 nucleotide sequence: TGTGCCAGCAGCGTAGCTACAGGGTTAAGCAATGAGCAGTTCTTC.

V gene TRBV2 combines with J gene TRBJ2-1, with TRBD2 matching over 10 bases. J lost 3 bases, V lost 2 bases, and 7 bases had no gene match. This CDR3 comprises 17 residues. Germline V gene lookup returns CDR1 SNHLY and CDR2 FYNNEI. CDR3 nucleotide sequence: TGTGCCAGCAGTGAACAGGGCCCTAGCGGGAGCTACAATGAGCAGTTCTTC. Its translation is CASSEQGPSGSYNEQFF.

This clone came up once. The chain combines TRBV5-6 with TRBJ1-3; no definite D call. The CDR3 loop spans 13 amino acids. Germline CDR1 reads SGHDT; CDR2 reads YYEEEE. The ends were cut back, 0 bases at V and 2 bases at J, with 3 bases in the middle. The CDR3 DNA is TGTGCCAGCAGCTTGGTCGCTGGAAACACCATATATTTT. Its protein product is CASSLVAGNTIYF.

For this clone: This sample also contains other DNA sequences that code for the same CDR3. This rearrangement joins TRBV5-6 to TRBJ1-2, with unresolved D. The CDR3 sequence is 15 residues long. CDR1 and CDR2 from the germline V gene are SGHDT and YYEEEE. Trimming stripped 4 bases from V and 8 bases from J, with 21 bases between. Written as DNA, the CDR3 is TGTGCCAGCAGCCCAACGGCCAGGCGTTCTTTCGGCTACACCTTC. Protein product: CASSPTARRSFGYTF. The variable domain in full, with the rest retrieved from reference TRBV5-6 and TRBJ1-2, is DAGVTQSPTHLIKTRGQQVTLRCSPKSGHDTVSWYQQALGQGPQFIFQYYEEEERQRGNFPDRFSGHQFPNYSSELNVNALLLGDSALYLCASSPTARRSFGYTFGSGTRLTVV.

This chain connects TRBV27 to TRBJ2-7; 9 bases map to TRBD1. The germline V gene has CDR1 MNHEY and CDR2 SMNVEV (reference sequence). This CDR3 region has 15 residues. The junction had 8 bases not matched to a gene; V was cut back by 4 bases and J by 4 bases. In nucleotides, the CDR3 is TGTGCCAGCAGTTCCTACTTGACAGGGGGATACGAGCAGTACTTC. Amino acids: CASSSYLTGGYEQYF.

The V and J genes are TRBV2 and TRBJ1-5; D ambiguous. The germline CDR1 and CDR2 sequences are SNHLY and FYNNEI. V lost 2 bases and J lost 3, with 11 bases in between. The length of the CDR3 is 15 residues. The CDR3 region is CASSEIGAANQPQHF. The CDR3 DNA reads as TGTGCCAGCAGTGAAATTGGAGCGGCCAATCAGCCCCAGCATTTT.

The rearrangement links TRBV9 to TRBJ2-7, with 10 bases identical to TRBD2. CDR3 size: 15 residues. Per germline, CDR1 SGDLS and CDR2 YYNGEE. V lost 1 base to trimming and J lost 5 bases; unmatched junction nucleotides: 6. The CDR3 is CASSVKAGGPNEQYF. DNA for the CDR3: TGTGCCAGCAGCGTAAAAGCGGGGGGGCCCAACGAGCAGTACTTC.

The rearrangement uses TRBV18 and TRBJ2-3; tentative D call: TRBD1 (6 bases). V was pared by 1 base and J by 5 bases, with 13 bases between. This CDR3 contains 15 residues. Germline CDR1 is KGHSH and CDR2 is LQKENI. The CDR3 reads CASSPRTAEIDTQYF. CDR3 coding DNA: TGTGCCAGCTCACCACGGACAGCGGAAATAGATACGCAGTATTTT.

The chain couples TRBV5-6 to TRBJ1-2; 11 bases match TRBD1. This CDR3 has 14 residues. J gave up 4 bases and V 6 bases, and 5 bases lay outside the gene matches. CDR1 is SGHDT, CDR2 YYEEEE, per germline. This CDR3 is CASTGTGGSYGYTF. CDR3 nucleotide sequence: TGTGCCAGCACCGGGACAGGGGGATCCTATGGCTACACCTTC. The full variable domain, in which reference TRBV5-6 and TRBJ1-2 provide the parts outside the CDR3, is DAGVTQSPTHLIKTRGQQVTLRCSPKSGHDTVSWYQQALGQGPQFIFQYYEEEERQRGNFPDRFSGHQFPNYSSELNVNALLLGDSALYLCASTGTGGSYGYTFGSGTRLTVV.

The chain carries TRBV4-2 and TRBJ2-2; possible D gene TRBD2, 6 bases. The CDR3 loop spans 14 amino acids. The germline V and J ends were trimmed by 6 bases and 0 bases, with 8 bases remaining between them. Germline values: CDR1 LGHNA, CDR2 YNFKEQ. The CDR3 spells CASRIAANTGELFF. The CDR3 nucleotides are TGTGCCAGCAGAATAGCGGCGAACACCGGGGAGCTGTTTTTT.

The chain joins TRBV5-1 to TRBJ2-3, with 13 positions matching TRBD2. Germline-derived CDR1 and CDR2 are SGHRS and YFSETQ. V was pared by 4 bases and J by 4 bases, with 3 bases of the junction left unmatched. The CDR3 length is 15 residues. The CDR3 nucleotides read TGCGCCAGCAGCGAACTAGCGGGGGGGTCAGATACGCAGTATTTT. It encodes CASSELAGGSDTQYF.

The chain's CDR3 is CASSVAGGGYNEQFF. The CDR3 DNA sequence: TGTGCCAGCAGTGTCGCGGGAGGGGGCTACAATGAGCAGTTCTTC. The chain couples TRBV2 to TRBJ2-1; 9 bases agree with TRBD2. The germline V gene encodes CDR1 SNHLY and CDR2 FYNNEI. J was trimmed by 3 bases and V by 4 bases; bases with no gene match: 4. This CDR3 is built from 15 residues.

The genes are TRBV9 and TRBJ1-4; no firm D call. In germline, CDR1 is SGDLS, CDR2 YYNGEE. Trimming took off 1 base at V and 8 bases at J, with 15 bases between the two ends. The length of the CDR3 is 15 residues. The CDR3 DNA follows: TGTGCCAGCAGCGTATCGGGGAGGGCTGCGGAAAAACTGTTTTTT. This translates into CASSVSGRAAEKLFF.

In the case of this clone: Compared with germline, one end of the junction differs, possibly owing to a read error. The V and J genes are TRBV7-2 and TRBJ2-5; 14 bases map to TRBD2. This CDR3 has 19 amino acids. Germline CDR1 SGHTA, CDR2 FQGNSA. CDR3 coding DNA: TGTGCCAGTAGCTTATACGGACTAGCGGGGGGATACTACCAAGAGACCCAGTACTTC. This sequence encodes CASSLYGLAGGYYQETQYF.

In DNA, the CDR3 is TGTGCCAGCAGCTCTCAAGAGACCCAGTACTTC. Translating gives CASSSQETQYF. The chain uses TRBV7-8 and TRBJ2-5; no definite D call. V was trimmed by 4 bases and J by 2 bases, leaving 2 bases between them. From germline, CDR1 is SGHVS and CDR2 FQNEAQ. The CDR3 is made up of 11 amino acids.

The rearrangement links TRBV9 to TRBJ1-4; D may be TRBD1 (6 bases). Germline CDR1 and CDR2: SGDLS and YYNGEE. The ends were cut back, 0 bases at V and 3 bases at J, with 18 bases in the middle. This CDR3 is 18 amino acids long. The CDR3 loop reads CASSVETISGAANEKLFF. The CDR3 DNA is TGTGCCAGCAGCGTAGAGACCATTTCAGGGGCGGCTAATGAAAAACTGTTTTTT.

The rearrangement links TRBV25-1 to TRBJ2-7; possible D gene TRBD1, 6 bases. CDR3 length: 16 residues. Trimming shortened V by 1 base and J by 0 bases, and 13 bases separated the two germline ends. CDR1 is MGHDK, CDR2 SYGVNS, per germline. CDR3 region: CASSESGTPFSYEQYF. CDR3 DNA: TGTGCCAGCAGTGAATCGGGGACACCTTTCTCCTACGAGCAGTACTTC.